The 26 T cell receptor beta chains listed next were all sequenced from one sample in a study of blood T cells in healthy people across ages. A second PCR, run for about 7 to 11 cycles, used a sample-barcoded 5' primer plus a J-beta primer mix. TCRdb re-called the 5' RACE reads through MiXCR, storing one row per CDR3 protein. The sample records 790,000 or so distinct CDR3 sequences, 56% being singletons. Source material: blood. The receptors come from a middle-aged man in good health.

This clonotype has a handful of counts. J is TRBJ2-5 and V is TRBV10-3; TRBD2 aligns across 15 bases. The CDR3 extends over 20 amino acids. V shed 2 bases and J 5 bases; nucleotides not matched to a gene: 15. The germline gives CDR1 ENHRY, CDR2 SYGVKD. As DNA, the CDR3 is TGTGCCATCAGTGAGCCGTCCGGGACTAGCGGGAGGATGGAATCGGAGACCCAGTACTTC. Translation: CAISEPSGTSGRMESETQYF.

CDR3 loop: CSARDTRDQPQHF. CDR3 bases: TGCAGTGCTAGAGATACTCGGGATCAGCCCCAGCATTTT. The chain couples TRBV20-1 to TRBJ1-5; no definite D call. CDR3 size: 13 residues. Deletions cut 0 bases from V and 5 bases from J, with 8 bases between. Germline-derived CDR1 and CDR2 are DFQATT and SNEGSKA (reference sequence).

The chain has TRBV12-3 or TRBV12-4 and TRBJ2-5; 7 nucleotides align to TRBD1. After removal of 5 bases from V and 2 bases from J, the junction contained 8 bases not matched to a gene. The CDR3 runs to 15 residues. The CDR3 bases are TGTGCCAGCAGTCAGAACAGGGGTATTCAAGAGACCCAGTACTTC. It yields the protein CASSQNRGIQETQYF.

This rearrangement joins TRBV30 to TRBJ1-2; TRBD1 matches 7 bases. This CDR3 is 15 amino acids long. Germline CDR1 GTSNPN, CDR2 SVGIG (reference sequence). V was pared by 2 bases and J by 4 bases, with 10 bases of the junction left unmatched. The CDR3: CAWSNHETGAYGYTF. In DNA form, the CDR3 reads TGTGCCTGGAGTAATCATGAAACAGGGGCCTATGGCTACACCTTC.

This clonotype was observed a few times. CDR3 in amino acids: CASSQGLAGEGGQYF. The CDR3, as DNA: TGCGCCAGCAGCCAAGGACTAGCGGGGGAAGGCGGGCAGTACTTC. J is TRBJ2-7 and V is TRBV4-3, with 12 bases that match TRBD2. The CDR3 totals 15 residues. Germline V lookup: CDR1 LGHNA, CDR2 YSLEER. V was clipped by 1 base and J by 9 bases; unmatched bases: 7.

CDR3 amino acids: CSARTGVYYEQYF. CDR3 DNA sequence: TGCAGTGCTAGGACGGGGGTCTACTACGAGCAGTACTTC. The chain combines TRBV20-1 with TRBJ2-7; TRBD2 is a possible D gene (6 bases). Germline V gene sequence: CDR1 DFQATT, CDR2 SNEGSKA (reference sequence). The CDR3 sequence is 13 residues long. V lost 3 bases to trimming and J lost 3 bases, with 12 bases between them.

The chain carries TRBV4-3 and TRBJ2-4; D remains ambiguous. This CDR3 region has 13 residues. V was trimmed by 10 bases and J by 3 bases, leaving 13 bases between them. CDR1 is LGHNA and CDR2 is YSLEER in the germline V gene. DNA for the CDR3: TGCGCCAATAACGGACCCGACAAAAACATTCAGTACTTC. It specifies CANNGPDKNIQYF.

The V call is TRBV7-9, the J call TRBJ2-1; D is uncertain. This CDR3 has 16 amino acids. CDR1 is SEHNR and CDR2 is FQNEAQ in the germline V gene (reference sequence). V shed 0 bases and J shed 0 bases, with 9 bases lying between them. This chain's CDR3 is CASSLAGKSSYNEQFF. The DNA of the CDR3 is TGTGCCAGCAGCTTAGCGGGGAAGAGCTCCTACAATGAGCAGTTCTTC.

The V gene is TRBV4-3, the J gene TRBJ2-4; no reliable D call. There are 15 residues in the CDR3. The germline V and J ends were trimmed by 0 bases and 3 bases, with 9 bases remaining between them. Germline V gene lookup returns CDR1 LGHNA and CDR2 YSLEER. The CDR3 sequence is CASSQDQGLKNIQYF. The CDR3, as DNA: TGCGCCAGCAGCCAAGACCAAGGGCTCAAAAACATTCAGTACTTC.

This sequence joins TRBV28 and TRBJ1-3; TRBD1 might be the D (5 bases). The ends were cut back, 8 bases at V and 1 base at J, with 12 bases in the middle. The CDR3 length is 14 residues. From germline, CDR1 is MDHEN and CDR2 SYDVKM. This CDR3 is CASRGHGSGNTIYF. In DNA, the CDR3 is TGTGCCAGCCGAGGACACGGATCTGGAAACACCATATATTTT.

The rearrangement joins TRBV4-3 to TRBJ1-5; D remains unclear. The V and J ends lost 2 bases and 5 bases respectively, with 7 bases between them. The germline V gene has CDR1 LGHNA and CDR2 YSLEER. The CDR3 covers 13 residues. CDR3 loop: CASSQQMDQPQHF. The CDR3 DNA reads TGCGCCAGCAGCCAACAGATGGATCAGCCCCAGCATTTT.

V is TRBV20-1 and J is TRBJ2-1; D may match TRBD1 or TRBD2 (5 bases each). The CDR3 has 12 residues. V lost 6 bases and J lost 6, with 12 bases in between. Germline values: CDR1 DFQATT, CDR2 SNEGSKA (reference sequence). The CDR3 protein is CSAVGTSNEQFF. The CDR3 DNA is TGCAGTGCCGTCGGGACGAGCAATGAGCAGTTCTTC.

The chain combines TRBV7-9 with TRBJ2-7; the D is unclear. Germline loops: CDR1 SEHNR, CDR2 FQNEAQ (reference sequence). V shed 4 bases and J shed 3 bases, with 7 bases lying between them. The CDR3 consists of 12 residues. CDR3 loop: CASSYRIYEQYF. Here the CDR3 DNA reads TGTGCCAGCAGCTACCGCATCTACGAGCAGTACTTC.

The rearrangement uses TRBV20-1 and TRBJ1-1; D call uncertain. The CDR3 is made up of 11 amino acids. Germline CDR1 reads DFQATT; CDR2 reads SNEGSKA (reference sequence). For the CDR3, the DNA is TGCAGCAACCGGCGGGCAGGCGGAGCTTTCTTT. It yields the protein CSNRRAGGAFF.

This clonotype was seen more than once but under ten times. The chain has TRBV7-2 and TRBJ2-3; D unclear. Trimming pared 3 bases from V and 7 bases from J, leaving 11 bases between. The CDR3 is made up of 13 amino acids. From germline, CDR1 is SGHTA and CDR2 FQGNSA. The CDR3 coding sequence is TGTGCCAGCAGCTTTCGTGGAGAAAATACGCAGTATTTT. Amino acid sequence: CASSFRGENTQYF.

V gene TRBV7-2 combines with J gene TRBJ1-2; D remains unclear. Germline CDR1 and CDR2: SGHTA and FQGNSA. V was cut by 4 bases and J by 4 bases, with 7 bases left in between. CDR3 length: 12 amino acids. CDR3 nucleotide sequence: TGTGCCAGCAGCTCTCAGGCCTATGGCTACACCTTC. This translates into CASSSQAYGYTF. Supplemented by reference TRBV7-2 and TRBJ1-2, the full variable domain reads GAGVSQSPSNKVTEKGKDVELRCDPISGHTALYWYRQSLGQGLEFLIYFQGNSAPDKSGLPSDRFSAERTGGSVSTLTIQRTQQEDSAVYLCASSSQAYGYTFGSGTRLTVV.

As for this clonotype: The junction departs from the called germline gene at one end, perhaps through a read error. CDR3 coding DNA: TGTGCCATCAAGGGAAGCAATCGGCCCCAGCATTTT. It is translated as CAIKGSNRPQHF. The gene calls are TRBV10-3 and TRBJ1-5; D unclear. The CDR3 is 12 residues long. Per the germline V gene, CDR1 is ENHRY and CDR2 is SYGVKD.

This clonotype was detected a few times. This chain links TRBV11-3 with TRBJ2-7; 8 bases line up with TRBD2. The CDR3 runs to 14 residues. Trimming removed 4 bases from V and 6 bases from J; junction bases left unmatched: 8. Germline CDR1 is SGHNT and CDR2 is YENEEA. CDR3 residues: CASSSHPGLVEQYF. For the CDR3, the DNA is TGTGCCAGCAGCTCCCACCCGGGACTAGTCGAGCAGTACTTC.

The CDR3 bases are TGCGCCAGCAGTGAGGACACATTGAGCAATCAGCCCCAGCATTTT. It translates to CASSEDTLSNQPQHF. V usage is TRBV10-2 and J usage is TRBJ1-5, with D unresolved. Germline V gene data show CDR1 as WSHSY and CDR2 as SAAADI. Trimming pared 2 bases from V and 1 base from J, leaving 9 bases between. This CDR3 region has 15 residues.

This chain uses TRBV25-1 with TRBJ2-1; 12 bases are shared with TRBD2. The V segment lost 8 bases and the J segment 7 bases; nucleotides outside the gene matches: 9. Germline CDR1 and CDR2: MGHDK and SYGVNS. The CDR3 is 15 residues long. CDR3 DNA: TGTGCCAGCGTTCCCTCTAGCGGGAGGGAGAATGAGCAGTTCTTC. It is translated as CASVPSSGRENEQFF.

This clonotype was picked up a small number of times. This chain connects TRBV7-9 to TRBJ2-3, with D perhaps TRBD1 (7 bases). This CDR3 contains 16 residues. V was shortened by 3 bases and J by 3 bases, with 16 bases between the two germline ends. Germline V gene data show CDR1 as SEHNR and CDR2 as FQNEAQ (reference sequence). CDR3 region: CASSLSRGVGTDTQYF. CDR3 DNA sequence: TGTGCCAGCAGCTTGAGCAGGGGGGTCGGTACAGATACGCAGTATTTT.

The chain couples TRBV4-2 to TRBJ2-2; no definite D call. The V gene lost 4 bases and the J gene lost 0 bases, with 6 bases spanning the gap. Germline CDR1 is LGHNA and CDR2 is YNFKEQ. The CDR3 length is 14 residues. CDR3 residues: CASSRNTNTGELFF. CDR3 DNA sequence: TGTGCCAGCAGCCGAAACACGAACACCGGGGAGCTGTTTTTT.

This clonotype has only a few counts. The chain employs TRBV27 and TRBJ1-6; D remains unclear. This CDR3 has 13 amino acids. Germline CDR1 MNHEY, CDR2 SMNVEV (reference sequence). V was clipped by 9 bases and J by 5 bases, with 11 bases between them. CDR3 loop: CASGGPNNSPLHF. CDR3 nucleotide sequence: TGTGCCAGTGGAGGGCCGAATAATTCACCCCTCCACTTT.

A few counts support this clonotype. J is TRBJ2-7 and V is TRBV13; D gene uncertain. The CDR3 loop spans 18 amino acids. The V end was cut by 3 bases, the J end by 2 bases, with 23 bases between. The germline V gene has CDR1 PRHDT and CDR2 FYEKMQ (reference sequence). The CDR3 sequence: CASSLWAGNTLGTYEQYF. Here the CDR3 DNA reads TGTGCCAGCAGCTTGTGGGCAGGTAATACTTTGGGTACCTACGAGCAGTACTTC.

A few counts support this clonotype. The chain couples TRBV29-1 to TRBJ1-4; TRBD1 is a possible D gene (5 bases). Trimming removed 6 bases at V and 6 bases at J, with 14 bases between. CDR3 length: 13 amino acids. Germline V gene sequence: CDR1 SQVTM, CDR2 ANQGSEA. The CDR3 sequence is CSVATGGDEKLFF. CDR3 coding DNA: TGCAGCGTCGCGACCGGGGGGGATGAAAAACTGTTTTTT.

The CDR3 spells CASTYSGAQYF. CDR3 in DNA: TGTGCCTCGACCTACTCCGGGGCGCAGTACTTC. V and J are TRBV11-2 and TRBJ2-4; D may be TRBD1 or TRBD2 (5 bases each). Germline lookup yields CDR1 SGHAT and CDR2 FQNNGV. This CDR3 has 11 residues. The V gene lost 11 bases and the J gene lost 13 bases, with 18 bases spanning the gap. Combining the CDR3 with reference TRBV11-2 and TRBJ2-4 gives the whole variable domain EAGVAQSPRYKIIEKRQSVAFWCNPISGHATLYWYQQILGQGPKLLIQFQNNGVVDDSQLPKDRFSAERLKGVDSTLKIQPAKLEDSAVYLCASTYSGAQYFGAGTRLSVL.